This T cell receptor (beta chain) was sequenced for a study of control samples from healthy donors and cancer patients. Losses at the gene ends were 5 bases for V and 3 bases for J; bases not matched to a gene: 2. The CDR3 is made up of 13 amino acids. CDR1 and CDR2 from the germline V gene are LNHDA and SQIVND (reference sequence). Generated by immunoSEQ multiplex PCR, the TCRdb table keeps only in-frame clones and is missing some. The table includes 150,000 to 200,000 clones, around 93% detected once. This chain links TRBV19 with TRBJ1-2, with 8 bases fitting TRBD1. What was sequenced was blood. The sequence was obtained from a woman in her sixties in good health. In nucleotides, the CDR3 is TGTGCCAGTAGTGAGGGACAGGACTATGGCTACACCTTC. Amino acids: CASSEGQDYGYTF. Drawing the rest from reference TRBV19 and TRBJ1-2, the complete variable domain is DGGITQSPKYLFRKEGQNVTLSCEQNLNHDAMYWYRQDPGQGLRLIYYSQIVNDFQKGDIAEGYSVSREKKESFPLTVTSAQKNPTAFYLCASSEGQDYGYTFGSGTRLTVV.